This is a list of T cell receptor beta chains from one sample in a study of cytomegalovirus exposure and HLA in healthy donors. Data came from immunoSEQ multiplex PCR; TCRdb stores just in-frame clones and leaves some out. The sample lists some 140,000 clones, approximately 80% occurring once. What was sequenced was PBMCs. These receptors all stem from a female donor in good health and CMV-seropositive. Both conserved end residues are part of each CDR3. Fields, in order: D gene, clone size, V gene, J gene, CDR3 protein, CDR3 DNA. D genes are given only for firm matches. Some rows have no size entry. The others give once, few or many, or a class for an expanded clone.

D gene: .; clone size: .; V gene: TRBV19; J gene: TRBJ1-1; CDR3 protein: CASSMGVVTEAFF; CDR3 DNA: TGTGCCAGTAGTATGGGAGTAGTTACTGAAGCTTTCTTT
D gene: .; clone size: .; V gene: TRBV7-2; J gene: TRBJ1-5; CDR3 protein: CASAYSNQPQHF; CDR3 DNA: TGTGCCAGCGCGTATAGCAATCAGCCCCAGCATTTT
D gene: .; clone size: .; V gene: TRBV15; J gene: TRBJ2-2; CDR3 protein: CATTTGLTGELFF; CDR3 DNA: TGTGCCACCACAACAGGGCTAACCGGGGAGCTGTTTTTT
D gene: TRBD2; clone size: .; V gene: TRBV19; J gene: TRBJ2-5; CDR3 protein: CASSSLAGVGETQYF; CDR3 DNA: TGTGCCAGTAGTTCCCTAGCGGGGGTTGGAGAGACCCAGTACTTC
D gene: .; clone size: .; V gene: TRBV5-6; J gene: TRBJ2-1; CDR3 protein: CASSLTRQREQFF; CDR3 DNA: TGTGCCAGCAGCTTGACCCGACAGAGGGAGCAGTTCTTC
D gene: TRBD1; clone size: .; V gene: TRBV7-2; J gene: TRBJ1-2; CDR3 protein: CASSRTTGAGNYGYTF; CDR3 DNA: TGTGCCAGCAGCCGGACGACAGGGGCTGGTAACTATGGCTACACCTTC
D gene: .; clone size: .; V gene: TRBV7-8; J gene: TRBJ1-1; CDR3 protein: CASRKRGGFGTNTEAFF; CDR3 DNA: TGTGCCAGCAGGAAAAGAGGGGGTTTTGGGACGAACACTGAAGCTTTCTTT
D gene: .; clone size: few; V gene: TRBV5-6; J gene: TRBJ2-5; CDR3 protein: CASSLEGGAVGETQYF; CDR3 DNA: TGTGCCAGCAGCTTGGAAGGTGGGGCGGTGGGAGAGACCCAGTACTTC
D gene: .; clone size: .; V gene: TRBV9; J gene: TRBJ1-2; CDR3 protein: CASSGPTGFNYGYTF; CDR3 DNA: TGTGCCAGCAGCGGCCCAACAGGTTTTAACTATGGCTACACCTTC
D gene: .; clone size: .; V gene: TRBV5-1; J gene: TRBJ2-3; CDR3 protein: CASSLGQVWADTQYF; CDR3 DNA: TGCGCCAGCAGCTTGGGACAGGTGTGGGCTGATACGCAGTATTTT
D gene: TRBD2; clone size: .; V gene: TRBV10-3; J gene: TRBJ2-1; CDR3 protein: CAISGGTSGNNEQFF; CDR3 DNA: TGTGCCATCAGTGGGGGGACTAGCGGAAATAATGAGCAGTTCTTC
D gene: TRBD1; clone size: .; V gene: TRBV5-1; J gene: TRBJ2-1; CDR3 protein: CASSRGSEGAGEQFF; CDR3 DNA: TGCGCCAGCAGCCGCGGTAGCGAGGGGGCAGGGGAGCAGTTCTTC
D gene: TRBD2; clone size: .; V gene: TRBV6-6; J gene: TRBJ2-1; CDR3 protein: CASSSGTSRYNEQFF; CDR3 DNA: TGTGCCAGCAGTTCCGGGACTAGTCGGTACAATGAGCAGTTCTTC
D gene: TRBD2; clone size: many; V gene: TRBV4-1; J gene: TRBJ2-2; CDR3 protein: CASSQNLRLAGGGGELFF; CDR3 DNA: TGCGCCAGCAGCCAAAATCTCCGACTAGCGGGGGGTGGCGGGGAGCTGTTTTTT
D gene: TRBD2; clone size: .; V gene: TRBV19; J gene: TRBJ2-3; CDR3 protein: CASSPQGAGGGLDTQYF; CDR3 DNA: TGTGCCAGTAGTCCTCAAGGAGCGGGGGGGGGCTTGGATACGCAGTATTTT
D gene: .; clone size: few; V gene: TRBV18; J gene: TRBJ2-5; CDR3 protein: CASYEYQETQYF; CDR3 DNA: TGTGCCAGCTACGAGTACCAAGAGACCCAGTACTTC
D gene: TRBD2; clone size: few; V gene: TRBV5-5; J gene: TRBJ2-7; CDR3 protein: CASSLEASGNYEQYF; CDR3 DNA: TGTGCCAGCAGCCTGGAGGCTAGCGGAAATTACGAGCAGTACTTC
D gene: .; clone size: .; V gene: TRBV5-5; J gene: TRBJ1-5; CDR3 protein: CASSQDSNQPQHF; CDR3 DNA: TGTGCCAGCAGCCAGGATAGCAATCAGCCCCAGCATTTT
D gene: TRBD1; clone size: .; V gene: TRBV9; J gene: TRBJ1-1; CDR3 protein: CASSGRDSADEAFF; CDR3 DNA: TGTGCCAGCAGCGGCCGGGACAGCGCTGATGAAGCTTTCTTT
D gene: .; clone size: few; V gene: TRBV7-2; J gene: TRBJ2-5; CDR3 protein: CASSPTSLEQYF; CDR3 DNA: TGTGCCAGCAGCCCGACTAGTCTGGAGCAGTACTTC
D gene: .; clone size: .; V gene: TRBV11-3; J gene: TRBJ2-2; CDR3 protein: CASSLDQATGELFF; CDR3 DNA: TGTGCCAGCAGCTTAGATCAAGCGACCGGGGAGCTGTTTTTT
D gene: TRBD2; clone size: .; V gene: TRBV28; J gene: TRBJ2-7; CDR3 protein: CASSSRREAVYEQYF; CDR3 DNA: TGTGCCAGCAGTAGCAGGCGGGAGGCCGTCTACGAGCAGTACTTC
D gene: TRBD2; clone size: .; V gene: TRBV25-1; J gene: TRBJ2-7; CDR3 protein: CASRSSGTAYEQYF; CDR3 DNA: TGTGCCAGCAGGTCTAGCGGGACCGCCTACGAGCAGTACTTC
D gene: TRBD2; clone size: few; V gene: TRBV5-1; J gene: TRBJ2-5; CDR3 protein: CASSLVPSGQETQYF; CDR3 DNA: TGCGCCAGCAGCTTGGTACCTAGCGGGCAAGAGACCCAGTACTTC
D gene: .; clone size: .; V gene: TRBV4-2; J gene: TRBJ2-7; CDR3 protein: CASSQSGVGLPYEQYF; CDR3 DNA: TGTGCCAGCAGCCAGTCAGGAGTTGGACTTCCCTACGAGCAGTACTTC
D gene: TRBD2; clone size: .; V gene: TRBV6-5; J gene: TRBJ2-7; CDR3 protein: CASSYRLAGSYEQYF; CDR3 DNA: TGTGCCAGCAGTTACCGACTAGCGGGATCCTACGAGCAGTACTTC
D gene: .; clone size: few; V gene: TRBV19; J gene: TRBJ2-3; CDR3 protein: CASSITWGADTQYF; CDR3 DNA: TGTGCCAGTAGTATAACGTGGGGAGCAGATACGCAGTATTTT
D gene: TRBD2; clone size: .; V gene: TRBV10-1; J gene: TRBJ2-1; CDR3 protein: CASSGGTSEYNEQFF; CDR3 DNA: TGCGCCAGCAGCGGGGGGACTAGCGAGTACAATGAGCAGTTCTTC
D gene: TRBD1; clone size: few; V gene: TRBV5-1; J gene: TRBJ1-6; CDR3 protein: CASSTRTGTSSYNSPLHF; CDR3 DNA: TGCGCCAGCAGCACCCGGACAGGAACCAGCTCCTATAATTCACCCCTCCACTTT
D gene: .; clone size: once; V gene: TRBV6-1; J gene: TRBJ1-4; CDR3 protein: CASRSSSGKKLFF; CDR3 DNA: TGTGCCAGCAGGTCATCATCGGGGAAAAAACTGTTTTTT
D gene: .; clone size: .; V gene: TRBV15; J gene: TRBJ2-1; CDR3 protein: CATSPPAFGGRSNEQFF; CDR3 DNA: TGTGCCACCAGCCCCCCGGCCTTCGGGGGGCGAAGCAATGAGCAGTTCTTC
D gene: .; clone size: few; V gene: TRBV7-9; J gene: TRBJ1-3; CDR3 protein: CASSGSGDSGNTIYF; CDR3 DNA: TGTGCCAGCAGCGGTTCAGGGGACTCTGGAAACACCATATATTTT
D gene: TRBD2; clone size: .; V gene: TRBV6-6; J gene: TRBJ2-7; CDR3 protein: CASILAGARTSEQYF; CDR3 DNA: TGTGCCAGCATCTTAGCGGGGGCCCGTACGAGCGAGCAGTACTTC
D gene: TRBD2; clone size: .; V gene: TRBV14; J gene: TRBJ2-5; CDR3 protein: CASSQDLGGFGVGGGTQYF; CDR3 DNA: TGTGCCAGCAGCCAAGATTTGGGAGGGTTTGGTGTCGGGGGTGGGACCCAGTACTTC
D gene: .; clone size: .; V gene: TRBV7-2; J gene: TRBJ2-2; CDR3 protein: CASSISNTGELFF; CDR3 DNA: TGTGCCAGCAGTATCTCGAACACCGGGGAGCTGTTTTTT
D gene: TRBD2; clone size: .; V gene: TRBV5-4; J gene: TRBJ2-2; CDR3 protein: CASQGAGGPVGGELFF; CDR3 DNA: TGTGCCAGCCAAGGAGCGGGAGGGCCTGTGGGCGGGGAGCTGTTTTTT
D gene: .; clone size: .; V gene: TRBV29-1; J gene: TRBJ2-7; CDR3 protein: CSVYRGYEQYF; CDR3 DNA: TGCAGCGTCTACCGAGGCTACGAGCAGTACTTC
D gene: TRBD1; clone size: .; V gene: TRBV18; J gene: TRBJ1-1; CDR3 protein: CASSPGQSNTEAFF; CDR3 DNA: TGTGCCAGCTCACCGGGACAGTCAAACACTGAAGCTTTCTTT
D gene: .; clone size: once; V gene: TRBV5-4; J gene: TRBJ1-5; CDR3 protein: CASSFNRDQPQHF; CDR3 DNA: TGTGCCAGCAGCTTTAATCGGGATCAGCCCCAGCATTTT
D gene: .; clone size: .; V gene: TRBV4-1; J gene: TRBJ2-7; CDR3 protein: CASSQEGGRVDLYEQYF; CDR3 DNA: TGCGCCAGCAGCCAAGAAGGGGGGAGGGTGGATCTCTACGAGCAGTACTTC
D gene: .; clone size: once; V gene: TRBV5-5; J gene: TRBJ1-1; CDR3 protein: CASSLNTEAFF; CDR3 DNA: TGTGCCAGCAGCCTAAACACTGAAGCTTTCTTT
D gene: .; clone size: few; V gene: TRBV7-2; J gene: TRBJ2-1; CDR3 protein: CASSRQQVSVGNEQFF; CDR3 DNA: TGTGCCAGCAGCCGACAACAGGTATCGGTAGGGAATGAGCAGTTCTTC
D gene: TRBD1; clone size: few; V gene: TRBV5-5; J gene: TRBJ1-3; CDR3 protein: CASSLGQGPVNTIYF; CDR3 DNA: TGTGCCAGCAGCCTGGGACAGGGACCCGTAAACACCATATATTTT
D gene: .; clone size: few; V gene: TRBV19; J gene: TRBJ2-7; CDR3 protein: CASSPRGARDDEQYF; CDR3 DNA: TGTGCCAGTAGTCCACGGGGGGCGCGTGATGACGAGCAGTACTTC
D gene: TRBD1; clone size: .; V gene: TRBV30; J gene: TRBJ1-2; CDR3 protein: CAWDRGARYGYTF; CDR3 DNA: TGTGCCTGGGACAGGGGGGCGAGGTATGGCTACACCTTC
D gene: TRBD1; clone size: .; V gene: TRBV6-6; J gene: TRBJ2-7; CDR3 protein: CASRGKDRELWEQYF; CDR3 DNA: TGTGCCAGCAGAGGCAAGGACAGGGAGCTTTGGGAGCAGTACTTC
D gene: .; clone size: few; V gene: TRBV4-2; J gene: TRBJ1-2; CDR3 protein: CASSQDGTTNYGYTF; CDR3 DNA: TGTGCCAGCAGCCAAGATGGGACAACTAACTATGGCTACACCTTC
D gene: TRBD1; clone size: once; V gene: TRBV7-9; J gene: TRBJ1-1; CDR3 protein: CASRRGLTEAFF; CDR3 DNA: TGTGCCAGCAGAAGGGGGCTCACTGAAGCTTTCTTT
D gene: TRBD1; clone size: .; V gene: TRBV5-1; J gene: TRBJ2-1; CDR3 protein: CASSFPGVTGVSYNEQFF; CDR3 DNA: TGCGCCAGCAGCTTCCCCGGTGTGACAGGGGTCTCCTACAATGAGCAGTTCTTC
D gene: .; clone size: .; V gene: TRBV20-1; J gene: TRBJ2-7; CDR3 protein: CSVIGVYEQYF; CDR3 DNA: TGCAGTGTCATCGGAGTCTACGAGCAGTACTTC
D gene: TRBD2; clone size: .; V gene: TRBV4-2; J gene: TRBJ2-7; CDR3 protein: CASSQESLLIAGGPDEQYF; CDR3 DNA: TGTGCCAGCAGCCAAGAATCACTACTCATAGCGGGAGGGCCCGACGAGCAGTACTTC
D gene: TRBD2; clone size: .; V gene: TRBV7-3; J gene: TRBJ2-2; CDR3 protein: CSSSPRTSGTIPGELFF; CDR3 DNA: TGTTCCAGCAGCCCGCGGACTAGCGGGACTATCCCCGGGGAGCTGTTTTTT
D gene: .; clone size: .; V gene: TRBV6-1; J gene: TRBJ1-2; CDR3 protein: CASSGFNYGYTF; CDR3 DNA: TGTGCCAGCAGCGGTTTTAACTATGGCTACACCTTC
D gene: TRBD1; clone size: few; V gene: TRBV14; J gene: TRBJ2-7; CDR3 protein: CASSQDRGTGIYEQYF; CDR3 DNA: TGTGCCAGCAGCCAAGATAGGGGGACAGGGATCTACGAGCAGTACTTC
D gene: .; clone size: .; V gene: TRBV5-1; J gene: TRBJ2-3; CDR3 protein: CASSAGYVPDTQYF; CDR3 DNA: TGCGCCAGTAGTGCAGGGTATGTGCCAGATACGCAGTATTTT